A single sample is the source of the 17 T cell receptor beta chains below, sequenced in a study of vaccination and CD4 T cells after COVID-19 (dated by TCRdb to 2021 to 2024). The library was generated by PCR. The sequencing machine was an Illumina iSeq 100. DNA from cultured CD4+ T cells underwent TCR sequencing with the Oncomine TCR Beta short-read assay at the Johns Hopkins FTIC core. The public reads were run again by TCRdb, first through fastp at Q25 and then through MiXCR, and only productive beta chains were kept. Each entry merges the rows of one CDR3 protein and shows their most common DNA and genes. In this sample the table shows more than 6,000 distinct CDR3 sequences, about a fifth of which occur a single time. The top ten clones comprise around 10% of the sample. Their recognized antigens are unknown. What this sample's treatment or condition label stands for: approximately 10-day PBMC culture with coronavirus spike peptide pools or control peptides (ViraFEST assay).

This material consisted of CD4+ T cells from blood, cultured in vitro, taken after SARS-CoV-2 vaccination. The origin of the receptors is a human donor who had recovered from COVID-19.

The chain joins TRBV20-1 to TRBJ2-3; tentatively, D is TRBD1 or TRBD2 (6 bases each). Germline assignment: CDR1 DFQATT and CDR2 SNEGSKA (reference sequence). Trimming took off 6 bases at V and 0 bases at J, with 16 bases between the two ends. The length of the CDR3 is 15 residues. The CDR3 DNA is TGCAGTGCCGCCGGGGGCGGGCTGAGCACAGATACGCAGTATTTT. As protein: CSAAGGGLSTDTQYF.

This clonotype turned up a few times. J is TRBJ1-5 and V is TRBV5-4; 7 nucleotides line up with TRBD1. The CDR3 has 13 residues. CDR1 is SGHNT, CDR2 YYREEE, per germline (reference sequence). The trim removed 4 bases at V and 6 bases at J, leaving 4 bases unmatched. The CDR3 region is CASSQQGSQPQHF. The CDR3 DNA follows: TGTGCCAGCAGCCAACAGGGGAGTCAGCCCCAGCATTTT.

This sequence joins TRBV10-3 and TRBJ2-7, with D possibly being TRBD1 or TRBD2 (5 bases each). V was shortened by 6 bases and J by 1 base, with 13 bases between the two germline ends. Germline V lookup: CDR1 ENHRY, CDR2 SYGVKD. The CDR3 totals 14 residues. CDR3 DNA sequence: TGTGCCATCAGCCAAGAGGGGATTTCCTACGAGCAGTACTTC. This encodes CAISQEGISYEQYF.

By sample fraction, this clonotype is large. The chain employs TRBV19 and TRBJ1-2, with D uncertain. This CDR3 spans 14 amino acids. Germline CDR1 is LNHDA and CDR2 is SQIVND (reference sequence). V gave up 6 bases and J gave up 4 bases, with 15 bases separating them. CDR3 sequence reads: CASRGLAVSYGYTF. In nucleotides, the CDR3 is TGTGCCAGTAGGGGGTTAGCGGTCAGCTATGGCTACACCTTC.

This clonotype was seen ten or more times. The CDR3 DNA follows: TGTGCCGTCTCTTTATTGAACAGGGATTCACCCCTCCACTTT. As protein: CAVSLLNRDSPLHF. This chain links TRBV7-6 with TRBJ1-6; a weak D match, TRBD1 (6 bases). Trimming shortened V by 11 bases and J by 8 bases, and 19 bases separated the two germline ends. CDR3 length: 14 residues. The V gene's germline CDR1 is SGHVS and CDR2 FNYEAQ.

CDR3 residues: CASRPEETQYF. The DNA for the CDR3 is TGTGCCAGCAGACCCGAAGAGACCCAGTACTTC. The genes are TRBV2 and TRBJ2-5; D not certain. In germline, CDR1 is SNHLY, CDR2 FYNNEI. CDR3 length: 11 residues. Between the trimmed V and J ends, which lost 6 bases and 3 bases, there was a span of 5 bases.

This clonotype occurred a few times. The rearrangement links TRBV6-2 or TRBV6-3 to TRBJ2-7; D may be TRBD2 (6 bases). Germline V CDR1 and CDR2: MNHEY, SVGEGT. Trimming removed 6 bases at V and 3 bases at J, with 12 bases between. The CDR3 sequence is 13 residues long. The CDR3, as DNA: TGTGCCAGCAGGCCCACGGGGGACTACGAGCAGTACTTC. Protein: CASRPTGDYEQYF.

This clonotype was detected only a few times. The rearrangement joins TRBV6-1 to TRBJ1-5, with 10 bases that match TRBD1. The CDR3 is 14 amino acids. V lost 6 bases, J lost 6 bases, and 5 bases stayed unmatched. From germline, CDR1 is MNHNS and CDR2 SASEGT. The chain's CDR3 is CASSETGGGQPQHF. The CDR3 nucleotides read TGTGCCAGCAGCGAGACAGGGGGCGGTCAGCCCCAGCATTTT.

Within the sample, this clonotype is medium-sized. The chain recombines TRBV28 with TRBJ1-2; the match to TRBD1 covers 12 bases. Germline V CDR1 and CDR2: MDHEN, SYDVKM. The CDR3 is made up of 15 amino acids. Germline trimming cut 5 bases from V and 7 bases from J; bases unmatched to any gene: 8. As DNA, the CDR3 is TGTGCCAGCAGTACCGCCGGGACAGGGGGCCGTGGCTACACCTTC. Residues: CASSTAGTGGRGYTF.

This clonotype occurred a few times. V and J are TRBV28 and TRBJ2-1; 15 nucleotides agree with TRBD2. The CDR3 runs to 18 residues. Germline CDR1 is MDHEN and CDR2 is SYDVKM. V shed 6 bases and J 7 bases; nucleotides not matched to a gene: 13. The CDR3 DNA is TGTGCCAGCAGCCCTGGGGGGGGACTAGCGGGAGGCCGTAATGAGCAGTTCTTC. It codes for CASSPGGGLAGGRNEQFF.

This clonotype has only a few counts. V gene TRBV21-1 combines with J gene TRBJ1-1. TRBV21-1 is given as a pseudogene. The CDR3 has 14 residues. The CDR3 protein is CASSKVSQETEAFF. CDR3 DNA sequence: TGTGCCAGCAGCAAAGTAAGCCAGGAGACTGAAGCTTTCTTT.

Many counts were recorded for this clonotype. J is TRBJ2-7 and V is TRBV11-1; D call uncertain. Deletions cut 0 bases from V and 7 bases from J, with 13 bases between. The CDR3 spans 14 residues. Germline V gene sequence: CDR1 SGHAT, CDR2 FQDESV (reference sequence). The CDR3 reads CASSLATSLREQYF. The DNA for the CDR3 is TGTGCCAGCAGCTTAGCGACAAGTCTACGGGAGCAGTACTTC.

This clonotype was counted many times. The chain has TRBV12-3 or TRBV12-4 and TRBJ1-5; D gene ambiguous. Trimming took off 6 bases at V and 6 bases at J, with 12 bases between the two ends. This CDR3 has 13 residues. CDR3 sequence reads: CASSLELGQPQHF. Written as DNA, the CDR3 is TGTGCCAGCAGCCTCGAACTCGGTCAGCCCCAGCATTTT.

The gene calls are TRBV14 and TRBJ2-5; a weak D match, TRBD1 (5 bases). Germline loops: CDR1 SGHDN, CDR2 FVKESK. The V gene lost 1 base and the J gene lost 1 base, with 10 bases spanning the gap. CDR3 length: 15 amino acids. CDR3 loop: CASSQVTALQETQYF. The CDR3 coding sequence is TGTGCCAGCAGCCAAGTGACAGCACTCCAAGAGACCCAGTACTTC. The full variable domain, with the rest looked up from reference TRBV14 and TRBJ2-5, is EAGVTQFPSHSVIEKGQTVTLRCDPISGHDNLYWYRRVMGKEIKFLLHFVKESKQDESGMPNNRFLAERTGGTYSTLKVQPAELEDSGVYFCASSQVTALQETQYFGPGTRLLVL.

The chain links TRBV6-5 to TRBJ2-3; the match to TRBD2 covers 13 bases. Per the germline V gene, CDR1 is MNHEY and CDR2 is SVGAGI. With 4 bases clipped from V and 6 bases from J, the junction kept 1 base outside the gene matches. CDR3 length: 14 residues. The CDR3 loop is CASSSLAGGDTQYF. The CDR3 region has the DNA TGTGCCAGCAGTTCACTAGCGGGGGGGGATACGCAGTATTTT.

Many counts were recorded for this clonotype. The chain is built from TRBV5-4 and TRBJ1-1; 10 bases line up with TRBD1. V was clipped by 2 bases and J by 6 bases; unmatched bases: 7. Looked up from germline, CDR1 is SGHNT and CDR2 is YYREEE (reference sequence). There are 15 residues in the CDR3. CDR3 region: CASSLPGTGVAEAFF. CDR3 coding DNA: TGTGCCAGCAGCTTACCCGGGACAGGGGTGGCTGAAGCTTTCTTT.

The V call is TRBV29-1, the J call TRBJ1-2; a weak D match, TRBD1 (6 bases). The CDR3 contains 11 residues. Trimming stripped 5 bases from V and 2 bases from J, with 6 bases between. CDR1 is SQVTM, CDR2 ANQGSEA, per germline. CDR3 amino acids: CSVRGNYGYTF. DNA for the CDR3: TGCAGCGTTAGGGGGAACTATGGCTACACCTTC.